A selection of T cell receptor beta chains follows, all from one sample in a study of graft-versus-host responses after intestinal transplantation. Profiling relied on immunoSEQ multiplex PCR, and the TCRdb table lists in-frame clones only, not all of them. The data contain approximately 97,000 clones, about nine tenths of them singletons. Their target antigens are unknown. Sequenced here: unstimulated CD4+ T cells sorted from spleen or lymph node cells, sampled before transplant. Every receptor here comes from a human donor who was the organ donor for an intestinal transplant. Each CDR3 is given without its conserved first and last residue. D genes are given only for firm matches. Where a row states a size, it is once, few, many or the class of an expanded clone; other rows omit it.

clone size: .; D gene: .; V gene: TRBV28; CDR3 protein: ASSLPSRDNSPLH
clone size: .; D gene: TRBD1; V gene: TRBV5-6; CDR3 protein: ASSFADRPYGYT
clone size: few; D gene: .; V gene: TRBV2; CDR3 protein: ASTDQETQY
clone size: .; D gene: .; V gene: TRBV7-2; CDR3 protein: ASSLLRAGQPQH
clone size: .; D gene: .; V gene: TRBV18; CDR3 protein: ASSPSSGRQPQH
clone size: .; D gene: .; V gene: TRBV23-1; CDR3 protein: ASTPRGEDQPQH
clone size: once; D gene: TRBD1; V gene: TRBV7-9; CDR3 protein: ASSGEGTGPYEQY
clone size: .; D gene: TRBD1; V gene: TRBV7-8; CDR3 protein: VSSLMGQLTDTQY
clone size: .; D gene: .; V gene: TRBV27; CDR3 protein: ASSLASLNTEAF
clone size: .; D gene: .; V gene: TRBV6-6; CDR3 protein: ASSLGDTSGNTIY